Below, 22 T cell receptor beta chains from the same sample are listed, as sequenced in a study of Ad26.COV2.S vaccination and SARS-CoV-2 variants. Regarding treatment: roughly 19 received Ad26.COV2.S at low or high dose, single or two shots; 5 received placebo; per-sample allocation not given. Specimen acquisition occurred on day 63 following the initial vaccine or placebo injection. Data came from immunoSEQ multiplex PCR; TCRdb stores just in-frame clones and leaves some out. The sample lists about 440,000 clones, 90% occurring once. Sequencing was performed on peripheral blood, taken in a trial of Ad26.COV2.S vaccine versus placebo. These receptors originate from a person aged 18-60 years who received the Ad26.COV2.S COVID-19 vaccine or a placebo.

This CDR3 reads CASSTSDEQFF. The DNA for the CDR3 is TGTGCCAGCAGTACTAGCGATGAGCAGTTCTTC. V is TRBV6-6 and J is TRBJ2-1; 7 nucleotides align to TRBD2. Losses at the gene ends were 5 bases for V and 8 bases for J; bases not matched to a gene: 0. There are 11 residues in the CDR3. Germline CDR1 reads MNHNY; CDR2 reads SVGAGI (reference sequence).

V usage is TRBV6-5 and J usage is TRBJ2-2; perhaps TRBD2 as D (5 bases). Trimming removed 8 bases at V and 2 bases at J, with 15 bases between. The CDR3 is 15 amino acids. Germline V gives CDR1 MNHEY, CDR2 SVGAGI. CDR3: CASGLTDPNTGELFF. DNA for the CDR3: TGTGCCAGCGGACTTACGGACCCTAACACCGGGGAGCTGTTTTTT.

The DNA of the CDR3 is TGTGCCAGCAGCTCGCTCGCGGACGGGATTAACTATGGCTACACCTTC. Amino acids: CASSSLADGINYGYTF. This chain links TRBV6-2 or TRBV6-3 with TRBJ1-2; D ambiguous. The CDR3 contains 16 residues. V was clipped by 6 bases and J by 1 base, with 18 bases between them. From germline, CDR1 is MNHEY and CDR2 SVGEGT.

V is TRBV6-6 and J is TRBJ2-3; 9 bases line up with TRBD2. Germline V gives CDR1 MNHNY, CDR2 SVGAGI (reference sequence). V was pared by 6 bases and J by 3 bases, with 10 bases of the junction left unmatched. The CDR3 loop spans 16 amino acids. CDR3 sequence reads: CASRNETSGPTDTQYF. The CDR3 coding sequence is TGTGCCAGCAGGAATGAGACTAGCGGCCCAACAGATACGCAGTATTTT.

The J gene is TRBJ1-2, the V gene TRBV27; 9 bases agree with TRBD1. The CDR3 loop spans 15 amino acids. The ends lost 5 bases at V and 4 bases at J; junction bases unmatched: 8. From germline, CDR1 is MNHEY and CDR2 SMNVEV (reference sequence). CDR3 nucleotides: TGTGCCAGCAGTCCGAACAGGGGGCAACGCTATGGCTACACCTTC. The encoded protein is CASSPNRGQRYGYTF.

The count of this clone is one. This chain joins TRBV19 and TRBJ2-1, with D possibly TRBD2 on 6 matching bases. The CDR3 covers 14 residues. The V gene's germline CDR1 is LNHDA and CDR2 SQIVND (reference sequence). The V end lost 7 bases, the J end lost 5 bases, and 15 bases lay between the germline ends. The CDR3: CASTAGSIDNEQFF. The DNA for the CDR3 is TGTGCCAGTACCGCGGGAAGTATCGACAATGAGCAGTTCTTC.

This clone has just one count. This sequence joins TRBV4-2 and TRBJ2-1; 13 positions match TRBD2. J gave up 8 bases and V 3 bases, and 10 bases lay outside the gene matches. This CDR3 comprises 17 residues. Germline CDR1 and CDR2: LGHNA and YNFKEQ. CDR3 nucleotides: TGTGCCAGCAGCCATTCCTTGGGGACTAGCGGGAATGATGAGCAGTTCTTC. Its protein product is CASSHSLGTSGNDEQFF.

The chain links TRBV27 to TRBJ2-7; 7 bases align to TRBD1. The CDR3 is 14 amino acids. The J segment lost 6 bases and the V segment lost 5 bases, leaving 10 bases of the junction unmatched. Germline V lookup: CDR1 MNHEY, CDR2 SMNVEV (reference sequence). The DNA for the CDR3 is TGTGCCAGCAGTCCCGGTTGGGCAGGGGGCGAGCAGTACTTC. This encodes CASSPGWAGGEQYF.

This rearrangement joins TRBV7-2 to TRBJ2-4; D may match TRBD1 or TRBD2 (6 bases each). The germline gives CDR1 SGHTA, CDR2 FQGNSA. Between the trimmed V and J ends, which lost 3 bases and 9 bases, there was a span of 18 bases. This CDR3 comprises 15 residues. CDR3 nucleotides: TGTGCCAGCAGCTTCCGAGGGGGGCTAGGGATCATTCAGTACTTC. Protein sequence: CASSFRGGLGIIQYF.

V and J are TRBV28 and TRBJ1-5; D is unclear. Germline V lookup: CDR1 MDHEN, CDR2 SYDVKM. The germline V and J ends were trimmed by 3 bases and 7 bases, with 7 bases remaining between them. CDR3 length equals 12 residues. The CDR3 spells CASSFSTQPQHF. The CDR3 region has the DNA TGTGCCAGCAGTTTTAGCACCCAGCCCCAGCATTTT.

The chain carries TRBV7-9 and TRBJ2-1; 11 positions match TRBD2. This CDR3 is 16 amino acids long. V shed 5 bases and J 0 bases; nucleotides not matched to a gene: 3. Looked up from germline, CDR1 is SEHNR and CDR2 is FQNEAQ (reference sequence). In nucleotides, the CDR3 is TGTGCCAGCAGCGGGACTAGCGGACGCTCCTACAATGAGCAGTTCTTC. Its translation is CASSGTSGRSYNEQFF.

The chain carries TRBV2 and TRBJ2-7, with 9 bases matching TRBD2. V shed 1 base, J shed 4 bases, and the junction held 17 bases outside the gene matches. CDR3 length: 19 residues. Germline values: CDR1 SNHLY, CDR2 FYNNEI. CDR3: CASSEGPWSSSGIPYEQYF. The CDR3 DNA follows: TGTGCCAGCAGTGAAGGCCCTTGGAGTTCTAGCGGGATTCCTTACGAGCAGTACTTC.

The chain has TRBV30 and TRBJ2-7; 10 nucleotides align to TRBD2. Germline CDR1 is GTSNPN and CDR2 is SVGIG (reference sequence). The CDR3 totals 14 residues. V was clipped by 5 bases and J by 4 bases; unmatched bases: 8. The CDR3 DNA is TGTGCCTGGCGAAGGACTAGCGGTTCTTACGAGCAGTACTTC. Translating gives CAWRRTSGSYEQYF.

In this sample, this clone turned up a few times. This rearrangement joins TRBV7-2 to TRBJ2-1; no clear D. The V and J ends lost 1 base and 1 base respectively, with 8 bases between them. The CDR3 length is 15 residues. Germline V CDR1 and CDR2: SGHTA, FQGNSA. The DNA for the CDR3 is TGTGCCAGCAGCTTAGTGTTGGATTCCTACAATGAGCAGTTCTTC. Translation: CASSLVLDSYNEQFF.

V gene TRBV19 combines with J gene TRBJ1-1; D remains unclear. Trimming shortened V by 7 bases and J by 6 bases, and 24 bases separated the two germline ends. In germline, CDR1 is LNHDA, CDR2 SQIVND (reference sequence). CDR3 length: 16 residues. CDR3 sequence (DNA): TGTGCCAGTAATCGAGCGACCCAAGGGTCAAGAGCTGAAGCTTTCTTT. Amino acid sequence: CASNRATQGSRAEAFF.

The CDR3 nucleotides read TGTGCCAGCAGCAGGACTAGCGGGAGCGAGCAGTACTTC. Translation gives CASSRTSGSEQYF. This chain uses TRBV5-4 with TRBJ2-7, with 13 bases identical to TRBD2. V lost 4 bases to trimming and J lost 6 bases; unmatched junction nucleotides: 1. The CDR3 is 13 residues long. Germline V gene lookup returns CDR1 SGHNT and CDR2 YYREEE (reference sequence).

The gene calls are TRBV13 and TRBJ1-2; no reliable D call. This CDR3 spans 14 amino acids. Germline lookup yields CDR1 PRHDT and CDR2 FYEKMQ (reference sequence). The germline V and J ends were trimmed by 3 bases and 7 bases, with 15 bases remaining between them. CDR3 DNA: TGTGCCAGCAGCTTGGGGTGGGAGGGCCCTGGCTACACCTTC. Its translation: CASSLGWEGPGYTF.

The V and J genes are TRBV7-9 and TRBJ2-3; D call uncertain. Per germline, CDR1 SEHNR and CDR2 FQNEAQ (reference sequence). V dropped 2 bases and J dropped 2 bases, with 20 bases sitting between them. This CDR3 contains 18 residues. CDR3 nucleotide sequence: TGTGCCAGCAGCTTACCCCCAACAAAAGGGCCGTTCACAGATACGCAGTATTTT. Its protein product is CASSLPPTKGPFTDTQYF.

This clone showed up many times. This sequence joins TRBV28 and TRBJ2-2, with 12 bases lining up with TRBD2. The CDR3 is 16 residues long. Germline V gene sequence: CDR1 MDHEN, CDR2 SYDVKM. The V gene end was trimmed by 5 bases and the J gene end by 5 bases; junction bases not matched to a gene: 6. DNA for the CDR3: TGTGCCAGCAGTCCCCTAGCGGGAGGGCCAACCGGGGAGCTGTTTTTT. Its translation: CASSPLAGGPTGELFF.

For the CDR3, the DNA is TGTGCCAGCAGTTTGAATACTAACTATGGCTACACCTTC. This translates into CASSLNTNYGYTF. The chain has TRBV28 and TRBJ1-2; D unclear. Germline CDR1 MDHEN, CDR2 SYDVKM. V lost 3 bases and J lost 0, with 5 bases in between. The CDR3 runs 13 residues.

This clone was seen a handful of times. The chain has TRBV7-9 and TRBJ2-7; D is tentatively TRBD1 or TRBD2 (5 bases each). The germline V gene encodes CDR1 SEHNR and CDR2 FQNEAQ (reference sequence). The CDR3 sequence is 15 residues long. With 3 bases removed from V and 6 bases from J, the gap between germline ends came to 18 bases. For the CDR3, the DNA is TGTGCCAGCAGCTTTCGCCGGGGCGAACCTACCGAGCAGTACTTC. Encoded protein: CASSFRRGEPTEQYF.

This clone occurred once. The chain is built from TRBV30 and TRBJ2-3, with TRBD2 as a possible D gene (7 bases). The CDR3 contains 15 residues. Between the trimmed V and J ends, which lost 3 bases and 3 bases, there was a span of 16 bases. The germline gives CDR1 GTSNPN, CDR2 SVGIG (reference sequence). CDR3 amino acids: CAWSPGGGWTDTQYF. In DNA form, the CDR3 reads TGTGCCTGGAGCCCAGGCGGGGGCTGGACAGATACGCAGTATTTT. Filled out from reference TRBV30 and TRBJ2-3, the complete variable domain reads SQTIHQWPATLVQPVGSPLSLECTVEGTSNPNLYWYRQAAGRGLQLLFYSVGIGQISSEVPQNLSASRPQDRQFILSSKKLLLSDSGFYLCAWSPGGGWTDTQYFGPGTRLTVL.